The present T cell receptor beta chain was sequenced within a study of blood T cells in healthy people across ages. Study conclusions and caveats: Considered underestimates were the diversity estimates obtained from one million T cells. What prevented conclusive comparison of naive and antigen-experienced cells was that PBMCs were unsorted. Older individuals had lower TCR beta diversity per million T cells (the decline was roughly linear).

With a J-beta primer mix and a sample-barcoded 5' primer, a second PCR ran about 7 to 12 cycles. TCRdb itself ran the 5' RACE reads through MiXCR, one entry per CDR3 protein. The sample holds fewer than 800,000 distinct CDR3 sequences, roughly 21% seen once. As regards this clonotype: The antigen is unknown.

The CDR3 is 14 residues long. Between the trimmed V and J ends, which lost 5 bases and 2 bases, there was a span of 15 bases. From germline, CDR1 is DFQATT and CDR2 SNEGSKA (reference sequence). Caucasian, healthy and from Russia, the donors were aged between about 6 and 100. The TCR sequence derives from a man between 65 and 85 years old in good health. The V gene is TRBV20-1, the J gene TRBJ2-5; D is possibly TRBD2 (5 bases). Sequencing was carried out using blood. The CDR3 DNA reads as TGCAGTGCTTCTCGAGGGCCCGTGCAAGAGACCCAGTACTTC. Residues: CSASRGPVQETQYF.